A single sample is the source of the 30 T cell receptor beta chains below, sequenced in a study of early T cells in non-severe SARS-CoV-2 infection. Using its own MiXCR run on the 5' RACE reads, TCRdb lists one record per CDR3 protein. The repertoire holds approximately 79,000 distinct CDR3 sequences, with about 13% as singletons. Material: whole blood. The receptors were gathered from an adult who was a healthcare worker with PCR-confirmed SARS-CoV-2 infection or an uninfected control (not recorded which).

The table lists this clonotype with many counts. The genes are TRBV6-2 or TRBV6-3 and TRBJ2-1; D uncertain. Germline loops: CDR1 MNHEY, CDR2 SVGEGT. V gave up 2 bases and J gave up 7 bases, with 9 bases separating them. CDR3 size: 13 residues. In nucleotides, the CDR3 is TGTGCCAGCAGTTACGCGGAGACAAATGAGCAGTTCTTC. Encoded protein: CASSYAETNEQFF.

This clonotype was observed at least ten times. The chain couples TRBV7-9 to TRBJ1-5; no clear D. Trimming stripped 2 bases from V and 3 bases from J, with 8 bases between. Germline assignment: CDR1 SEHNR and CDR2 FQNEAQ (reference sequence). CDR3 length: 14 residues. CDR3 sequence reads: CASSLPGNNQPQHF. The DNA of the CDR3 is TGTGCCAGCAGCTTACCCGGGAACAATCAGCCCCAGCATTTT. The variable domain in full, with the rest retrieved from reference TRBV7-9 and TRBJ1-5, is DTGVSQNPRHKITKRGQNVTFRCDPISEHNRLYWYRQTLGQGPEFLTYFQNEAQLEKSRLLSDRFSAERPKGSFSTLEIQRTEQGDSAMYLCASSLPGNNQPQHFGDGTRLSIL.

This clonotype was counted many times. The chain has TRBV7-7 and TRBJ2-3; D uncertain. Germline CDR1 SSHAT, CDR2 FNYEAQ (reference sequence). The CDR3 runs to 14 residues. Trimming left V 1 base short and J 0 bases short, with 5 bases between. The CDR3 DNA reads as TGTGCCAGCAGCTTAGGCCAGAGCACAGATACGCAGTATTTT. Translated, it gives CASSLGQSTDTQYF.

This clonotype was detected once. The chain carries TRBV7-9 and TRBJ2-5; D is perhaps TRBD2 (6 bases). Germline CDR1 reads SEHNR; CDR2 reads FQNEAQ (reference sequence). Trimming took 2 bases from V and 5 from J, leaving 21 bases between them. This CDR3 has 17 residues. The CDR3 reads CASSLLGFGSRAETQYF. CDR3 DNA sequence: TGTGCCAGCAGCTTATTGGGGTTCGGGAGCAGAGCGGAGACCCAGTACTTC. The full variable domain, its missing parts supplied by reference TRBV7-9 and TRBJ2-5, is DTGVSQNPRHKITKRGQNVTFRCDPISEHNRLYWYRQTLGQGPEFLTYFQNEAQLEKSRLLSDRFSAERPKGSFSTLEIQRTEQGDSAMYLCASSLLGFGSRAETQYFGPGTRLLVL.

The chain is built from TRBV20-1 and TRBJ2-1, with 7 bases identical to TRBD2. V dropped 0 bases and J dropped 9; count of bases not matched to a gene: 8. Germline-derived CDR1 and CDR2 are DFQATT and SNEGSKA (reference sequence). This CDR3 has 14 residues. The CDR3 DNA reads TGCAGTGCTAGAGAGGATAGCGGGTCGGGTGAGCAGTTCTTC. It is translated as CSAREDSGSGEQFF.

This clonotype was counted ten times or more. The CDR3 DNA reads TGCGCCAGCAGCCCAAGCGGTAACTATGGCTACACCTTC. Its protein is CASSPSGNYGYTF. The rearrangement links TRBV5-1 to TRBJ1-2; D ambiguous. Germline assignment: CDR1 SGHRS and CDR2 YFSETQ. The ends were cut back, 4 bases at V and 1 base at J, with 8 bases in the middle. CDR3 size: 13 residues.

This clonotype has a count of ten or more. The chain combines TRBV20-1 with TRBJ1-1; D is unresolved. With 4 bases removed from V and 3 bases from J, the gap between germline ends came to 9 bases. The CDR3 has 12 amino acids. Germline CDR1 reads DFQATT; CDR2 reads SNEGSKA (reference sequence). As DNA, the CDR3 is TGCAGTGCTAATAAGGCGTACACTGAAGCTTTCTTT. It yields the protein CSANKAYTEAFF.

The table lists this clonotype with many counts. V and J are TRBV18 and TRBJ1-1; tentative D call: TRBD1 (5 bases). CDR1 KGHSH and CDR2 LQKENI come from the germline V gene. Trimming cost V 3 bases and J 1 base, with 12 bases left between them. The CDR3 is 15 residues long. CDR3 bases: TGTGCCAGCTCACCTCCGACAGCCAGGAACACTGAAGCTTTCTTT. As protein: CASSPPTARNTEAFF.

This clonotype was found a few times. The rearrangement uses TRBV11-2 and TRBJ2-7; TRBD2 might be the D (5 bases). Trimming stripped 3 bases from V and 2 bases from J, with 17 bases between. The germline CDR1 and CDR2 sequences are SGHAT and FQNNGV. This CDR3 region has 16 residues. The CDR3 loop is CASSLPRETSAYEQYF. The CDR3 DNA reads TGTGCCAGCAGCTTGCCTCGGGAAACCTCAGCCTACGAGCAGTACTTC.

The chain carries TRBV10-3 and TRBJ2-5, with TRBD2 matching over 9 bases. The V and J ends lost 9 bases and 4 bases, in that order; junction bases with no gene match: 9. This CDR3 region has 14 residues. Germline V CDR1 and CDR2: ENHRY, SYGVKD. The CDR3 reads CAISGAGGLETQYF. The CDR3 DNA follows: TGTGCCATATCGGGAGCGGGAGGTCTAGAGACCCAGTACTTC.

Ten or more counts support this clonotype. The genes are TRBV20-1 and TRBJ2-1; D possibly corresponds to TRBD2 (6 bases). CDR3 length equals 14 residues. Trimming took 5 bases from V and 0 from J, leaving 11 bases between them. In germline, CDR1 is DFQATT, CDR2 SNEGSKA (reference sequence). This CDR3 is CSARDFSSYNEQFF. CDR3 DNA sequence: TGCAGTGCTCGGGACTTTTCCTCCTACAATGAGCAGTTCTTC.

This clonotype was counted at least ten times. The chain uses TRBV6-6 and TRBJ1-1; D remains unclear. The CDR3 spans 12 residues. V was cut by 6 bases and J by 6 bases, with 11 bases left in between. Germline V gene sequence: CDR1 MNHNY, CDR2 SVGAGI (reference sequence). DNA for the CDR3: TGTGCCAGCAGCCCGGGAGTTCCTGAAGCTTTCTTT. Translating gives CASSPGVPEAFF.

This clonotype has ten or more counts. The rearrangement uses TRBV4-3 and TRBJ2-1, with 9 bases fitting TRBD2. The CDR3 contains 15 residues. With 4 bases clipped from V and 5 bases from J, the junction kept 6 bases outside the gene matches. In germline, CDR1 is LGHNA, CDR2 YSLEER. This CDR3 is CASSRWTSVDNEQFF. The DNA for the CDR3 is TGCGCCAGCAGCCGCTGGACTAGCGTCGACAATGAGCAGTTCTTC.

This clonotype has ten or more counts. The chain uses TRBV12-3 or TRBV12-4 and TRBJ2-1; tentative D call: TRBD1 (5 bases). The CDR3 spans 13 residues. V was clipped by 3 bases and J by 6 bases, with 9 bases between them. CDR3 sequence (DNA): TGTGCCAGCAGTTTCCAGGGAATCAATGAGCAGTTCTTC. Its translation is CASSFQGINEQFF.

The rearrangement uses TRBV29-1 and TRBJ2-1, with 13 bases matching TRBD2. Per germline, CDR1 SQVTM and CDR2 ANQGSEA. The J segment lost 1 base and the V segment lost 5 bases, leaving 5 bases of the junction unmatched. The CDR3 is made up of 16 amino acids. CDR3 sequence (DNA): TGCAGCGTTATGACTAGCGGGGGGACTTCCTACAATGAGCAGTTCTTC. This translates into CSVMTSGGTSYNEQFF.

This clonotype has a count of ten or more. This rearrangement joins TRBV7-2 to TRBJ2-2; possible D gene TRBD1, 5 bases. V lost 3 bases, J lost 7 bases, and 15 bases lay in between. The CDR3 length is 15 residues. Germline CDR1 is SGHTA and CDR2 is FQGNSA. Written as DNA, the CDR3 is TGTGCCAGCAGCTTTACAGGCATCTCTAACGGGGAGCTGTTTTTT. Translated: CASSFTGISNGELFF.

This chain joins TRBV12-3 or TRBV12-4 and TRBJ2-6; no firm D call. V lost 6 bases and J lost 2, with 14 bases in between. The CDR3 is 16 residues long. The CDR3 is CASSPPLRTGANVLTF. The CDR3 DNA is TGTGCCAGCAGCCCCCCCCTTCGAACTGGGGCCAACGTCCTGACTTTC.

This clonotype was counted many times. The rearrangement uses TRBV7-9 and TRBJ2-7; no reliable D call. Germline V gene sequence: CDR1 SEHNR, CDR2 FQNEAQ (reference sequence). There are 14 residues in the CDR3. Trimming cost V 4 bases and J 1 base, with 11 bases left between them. The CDR3 here is CASSSEAKSYEQYF. CDR3 in DNA: TGTGCCAGCAGCTCGGAAGCAAAGTCCTACGAGCAGTACTTC.

The J gene is TRBJ2-3, the V gene TRBV5-1; D perhaps matches TRBD2 (5 bases). The CDR3 covers 14 residues. The germline V gene has CDR1 SGHRS and CDR2 YFSETQ. The germline V and J ends were trimmed by 6 bases and 1 base, with 12 bases remaining between them. CDR3 nucleotide sequence: TGCGCCAGCACCCATCAGGAGGGCACAGATACGCAGTATTTT. This translates into CASTHQEGTDTQYF.

This clonotype has only a few counts. This sequence joins TRBV7-8 and TRBJ1-1; D might be TRBD1 (6 bases). V was trimmed by 5 bases and J by 6 bases, leaving 22 bases between them. The CDR3 totals 16 residues. The germline gives CDR1 SGHVS, CDR2 FQNEAQ. CDR3 loop: CASSKEGRGRGSEAFF. CDR3 DNA sequence: TGTGCCAGCAGCAAAGAGGGTCGGGGGCGAGGATCTGAAGCTTTCTTT.

This clonotype has just a few counts. The chain is built from TRBV12-5 and TRBJ2-1; unclear D gene. The CDR3 length is 12 residues. Trimming stripped 1 base from V and 7 bases from J, with 5 bases between. CDR1 is LGHNT, CDR2 FRNRAP, per germline. In DNA, the CDR3 is TGTGCTAGTGGTTTGGGAACTAATGAGCAGTTCTTC. It encodes CASGLGTNEQFF.

This clonotype was recorded many times. This chain joins TRBV5-1 and TRBJ1-4; perhaps TRBD1 as D (6 bases). The CDR3 runs to 14 residues. Trimming took off 3 bases at V and 7 bases at J, with 13 bases between the two ends. CDR1 is SGHRS, CDR2 YFSETQ, per germline. The CDR3, as DNA: TGCGCCAGCAGCTCCTCCGGGACAAGTGAAAAACTGTTTTTT. It is translated as CASSSSGTSEKLFF.

This clonotype has ten or more counts. The V call is TRBV7-2, the J call TRBJ2-3, with a tentative D call TRBD2 (6 bases). The CDR3 runs to 15 residues. CDR1 and CDR2 (germline): SGHTA, FQGNSA. V lost 11 bases and J 4 bases, leaving 22 bases between the germline ends. DNA for the CDR3: TGTGCCGCCAGTGGAGGGTGGGGGGTTGCAGATACGCAGTATTTT. Amino acids: CAASGGWGVADTQYF. The full variable domain, completed using reference TRBV7-2 and TRBJ2-3, is GAGVSQSPSNKVTEKGKDVELRCDPISGHTALYWYRQSLGQGLEFLIYFQGNSAPDKSGLPSDRFSAERTGGSVSTLTIQRTQQEDSAVYLCAASGGWGVADTQYFGPGTRLTVL.

This clonotype was recorded at least ten times. The V call is TRBV25-1, the J call TRBJ1-4, with D possibly matching TRBD1 (5 bases). The CDR3 spans 15 residues. Germline lookup yields CDR1 MGHDK and CDR2 SYGVNS. The V and J ends lost 0 bases and 5 bases respectively, with 10 bases between them. The DNA of the CDR3 is TGTGCCAGCAGTGAATATGGGACGTGGAATGAAAAACTGTTTTTT. Translated, it gives CASSEYGTWNEKLFF.

There are a few counts of this clonotype. The J gene is TRBJ2-7, the V gene TRBV24-1; 8 nucleotides match TRBD2. J lost 9 bases, V lost 4 bases, and 4 bases had no gene match. The germline V gene encodes CDR1 KGHDR and CDR2 SFDVKD. The CDR3 extends over 12 amino acids. CDR3 region: CATSEERGLQYF. CDR3 DNA: TGTGCCACCAGTGAGGAGCGGGGGCTGCAGTACTTC.

This clonotype has a count of ten or more. The J gene is TRBJ1-4, the V gene TRBV30, with D tentatively TRBD1 (5 bases). The CDR3 is 12 residues long. V was pared by 5 bases and J by 12 bases, with 16 bases between. CDR1 is GTSNPN, CDR2 SVGIG, per germline (reference sequence). The CDR3 here is CAWAHRGGELFF. CDR3 DNA sequence: TGTGCCTGGGCCCACCGCGGGGGAGAACTGTTTTTT.

This clonotype appeared a single time. A much larger clone lies one base from this, so it may be a read error. This likely comes from a read error, as the CDR3 has no conserved phenylalanine or tryptophan at its end. The V call is TRBV5-1, the J call TRBJ1-1; D perhaps matches TRBD1 (5 bases). Per germline, CDR1 SGHRS and CDR2 YFSETQ. CDR3 size: 13 residues. Trimming removed 4 bases at V and 4 bases at J, with 11 bases between. Written as DNA, the CDR3 is TGCGCCAGCAGCGCCAGGGATAGCACTGAAGCTTTCTAT. Translation gives CASSARDSTEAFY.

The rearrangement uses TRBV20-1 and TRBJ2-1; D ambiguous. V lost 6 bases, J lost 12 bases, and 15 bases lay in between. The CDR3 runs 11 residues. Per germline, CDR1 DFQATT and CDR2 SNEGSKA (reference sequence). CDR3 amino acids: CSARPDLMQFF. For the CDR3, the DNA is TGCAGTGCCCGACCAGACCTGATGCAGTTCTTC.

In its sample, this clonotype was seen many times. The V call is TRBV20-1, the J call TRBJ1-1; a possible D gene is TRBD1 (5 bases). The CDR3 runs 13 residues. Trimming shortened V by 6 bases and J by 1 base, and 12 bases separated the two germline ends. CDR1 and CDR2 (germline): DFQATT, SNEGSKA (reference sequence). CDR3 DNA: TGCAGTGCCGCGAGGACACCGAACACTGAAGCTTTCTTT. Protein sequence: CSAARTPNTEAFF.

The chain joins TRBV27 to TRBJ1-2; D unresolved. V was pared by 2 bases and J by 3 bases, with 7 bases between. Germline values: CDR1 MNHEY, CDR2 SMNVEV (reference sequence). The CDR3 is 13 amino acids. DNA of the CDR3: TGTGCCAGCAGTTTAAATCAGGACTATGGCTACACCTTC. Residues: CASSLNQDYGYTF.